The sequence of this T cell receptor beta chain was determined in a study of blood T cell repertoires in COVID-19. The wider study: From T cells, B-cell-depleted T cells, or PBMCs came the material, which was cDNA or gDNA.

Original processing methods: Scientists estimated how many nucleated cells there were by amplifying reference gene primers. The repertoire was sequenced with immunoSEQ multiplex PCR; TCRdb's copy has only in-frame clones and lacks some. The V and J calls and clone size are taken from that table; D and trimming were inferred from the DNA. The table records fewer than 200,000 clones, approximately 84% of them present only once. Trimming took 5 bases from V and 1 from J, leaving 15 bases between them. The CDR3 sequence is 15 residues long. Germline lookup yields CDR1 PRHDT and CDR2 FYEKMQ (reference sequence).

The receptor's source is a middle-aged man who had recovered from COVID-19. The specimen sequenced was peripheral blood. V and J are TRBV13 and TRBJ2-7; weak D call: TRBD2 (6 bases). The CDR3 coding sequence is TGTGCCAGCAGCCGACCGGGAGAACCTTCCTACGAGCAGTACTTC. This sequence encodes CASSRPGEPSYEQYF.